A single sample is the source of the 23 T cell receptor beta chains below, sequenced in a study of shared clonotypes between healthy human individuals. Assay: immunoSEQ multiplex PCR; the TCRdb copy retains only in-frame clones and omits some. The sample carries a few million clones, more than 90% recorded once. Sequencing input: naive CD4+ T cells sorted from blood. Subset in this sample: CD45RA+ positively selected. These receptors came from a man younger than 30 in good health.

The rearrangement links TRBV6-5 to TRBJ1-6; D is undetermined. V was cut by 7 bases and J by 6 bases, with 13 bases left in between. Germline lookup yields CDR1 MNHEY and CDR2 SVGAGI. The CDR3 contains 14 residues. DNA for the CDR3: TGTGCCAGCAAAGAAAAGGGCAGTAATTCACCCCTCCACTTT. This translates into CASKEKGSNSPLHF.

This chain uses TRBV6-5 with TRBJ2-3; D perhaps matches TRBD2 (5 bases). The CDR3 totals 14 residues. V dropped 6 bases and J dropped 6 bases, with 16 bases sitting between them. Germline V gene sequence: CDR1 MNHEY, CDR2 SVGAGI. CDR3 region: CASRRSGAEDTQYF. CDR3 DNA: TGTGCCAGCAGGCGAAGCGGAGCGGAGGATACGCAGTATTTT.

This chain connects TRBV10-3 to TRBJ2-7, with TRBD1 matching 7 bases. From germline, CDR1 is ENHRY and CDR2 SYGVKD. After removal of 4 bases from V and 0 bases from J, the junction contained 3 bases not matched to a gene. The CDR3 runs to 14 residues. The CDR3 spells CAISAGQDSYEQYF. The CDR3 DNA reads TGTGCCATCAGTGCCGGACAGGACTCCTACGAGCAGTACTTC.

CDR3 sequence (DNA): TGTGCCAGCAGTTTAAGAGAACTCAAGCGGGGGGGCTCTCCAGATACGCAGTATTTT. Its protein product is CASSLRELKRGGSPDTQYF. J is TRBJ2-3 and V is TRBV28; 10 positions agree with TRBD2. V shed 2 bases, J shed 4 bases, and the junction held 15 bases outside the gene matches. This CDR3 is 19 amino acids long. Germline V gene lookup returns CDR1 MDHEN and CDR2 SYDVKM.

The chain combines TRBV6-6 with TRBJ2-5; D remains unclear. Per the germline V gene, CDR1 is MNHNY and CDR2 is SVGAGI (reference sequence). V was trimmed by 6 bases and J by 0 bases, leaving 8 bases between them. This CDR3 contains 13 residues. DNA of the CDR3: TGTGCCAGCAGCATACAGTACCAAGAGACCCAGTACTTC. Its translation is CASSIQYQETQYF.

The rearrangement joins TRBV27 to TRBJ2-2; D is possibly TRBD1 or TRBD2 (5 bases each). Germline V CDR1 and CDR2: MNHEY, SMNVEV (reference sequence). Trimming removed 6 bases from V and 2 bases from J, with 13 bases in between. This CDR3 has 15 residues. CDR3 sequence: CASRLRGFNTGELFF. The CDR3 DNA reads TGTGCCAGCAGGCTGAGGGGTTTCAACACCGGGGAGCTGTTTTTT.

Concerning this clone: In the same sample, other DNA sequences code for this CDR3. This rearrangement joins TRBV18 to TRBJ1-1; 7 bases are a match to TRBD1. The germline gives CDR1 KGHSH, CDR2 LQKENI. V lost 0 bases and J lost 1; bases outside the gene matches: 2. CDR3 length equals 15 residues. The CDR3 sequence is CASSPPPGGNTEAFF. DNA for the CDR3: TGTGCCAGCTCACCACCCCCAGGGGGGAACACTGAAGCTTTCTTT. Drawing the rest from reference TRBV18 and TRBJ1-1, the complete variable domain is NAGVMQNPRHLVRRRGQEARLRCSPMKGHSHVYWYRQLPEEGLKFMVYLQKENIIDESGMPKERFSAEFPKEGPSILRIQQVVRGDSAAYFCASSPPPGGNTEAFFGQGTRLTVV.

CDR3 protein: CASSEDIGVTAGYTF. For the CDR3, the DNA is TGTGCCAGCAGTGAAGATATCGGAGTGACGGCTGGCTACACCTTC. The rearrangement links TRBV25-1 to TRBJ1-2; D uncertain. V gave up 2 bases and J gave up 7 bases, with 17 bases separating them. From germline, CDR1 is MGHDK and CDR2 SYGVNS. This CDR3 region has 15 residues.

This chain connects TRBV30 to TRBJ1-5, with D possibly TRBD1 on 5 matching bases. This CDR3 spans 14 amino acids. Germline V gene data show CDR1 as GTSNPN and CDR2 as SVGIG (reference sequence). Trimming removed 5 bases from V and 1 base from J, with 12 bases in between. CDR3 residues: CAWGEGASNQPQHF. The CDR3, as DNA: TGTGCCTGGGGGGAAGGGGCCAGCAATCAGCCCCAGCATTTT.

The V and J genes are TRBV5-1 and TRBJ2-3; 8 nucleotides match TRBD1. This CDR3 has 15 residues. V trimming: 4 bases; J trimming: 4 bases; junction bases outside the gene matches: 8. CDR1 SGHRS and CDR2 YFSETQ come from the germline V gene. The CDR3 DNA follows: TGCGCCAGCAGCCTACTCGGACAGGGCGCAGATACGCAGTATTTT. Encoded protein: CASSLLGQGADTQYF.

The V and J genes are TRBV7-2 and TRBJ2-7; D remains unclear. This CDR3 region has 14 residues. Trimming pared 3 bases from V and 0 bases from J, leaving 9 bases between. CDR1 is SGHTA, CDR2 FQGNSA, per germline. The CDR3 protein is CASSFWPFSYEQYF. The CDR3 region has the DNA TGTGCCAGCAGCTTCTGGCCCTTCTCCTACGAGCAGTACTTC.

This chain uses TRBV27 with TRBJ2-7; tentative D call: TRBD1 (6 bases). Trimming removed 3 bases at V and 7 bases at J, with 22 bases between. The V gene's germline CDR1 is MNHEY and CDR2 SMNVEV (reference sequence). The CDR3 is made up of 16 amino acids. CDR3 sequence (DNA): TGTGCCAGCAGTTTGAAGACAGGAGGCAACTTTGGGGAGCAGTACTTC. It yields the protein CASSLKTGGNFGEQYF.

J is TRBJ2-5 and V is TRBV7-9; 8 nucleotides align to TRBD1. V shed 5 bases and J 5 bases; nucleotides not matched to a gene: 13. The CDR3 sequence is 16 residues long. Germline V CDR1 and CDR2: SEHNR, FQNEAQ (reference sequence). CDR3 residues: CASSMIRTGKEETQYF. The CDR3 nucleotides are TGTGCCAGCAGCATGATCCGGACAGGGAAGGAGGAGACCCAGTACTTC.

This clone was seen only once. The chain uses TRBV27 and TRBJ2-2; no clear D. CDR3 length: 14 amino acids. The V gene lost 2 bases and the J gene lost 1 base, with 5 bases spanning the gap. In germline, CDR1 is MNHEY, CDR2 SMNVEV (reference sequence). CDR3 amino acids: CASSLELNTGELFF. The DNA for the CDR3 is TGTGCCAGCAGTTTAGAATTGAACACCGGGGAGCTGTTTTTT.

J is TRBJ2-7 and V is TRBV4-3, with TRBD2 identical over 12 bases. Unmatched junction bases numbered 8, after V lost 0 bases and J lost 2 bases. Germline CDR1 is LGHNA and CDR2 is YSLEER. The CDR3 is made up of 18 amino acids. CDR3 in DNA: TGCGCCAGCAGCCAAGATCAAAGGACTAGCGGGGATACCTACGAGCAGTACTTC. The encoded protein is CASSQDQRTSGDTYEQYF.

The chain couples TRBV28 to TRBJ2-7; TRBD2 matches 7 bases. The V and J ends lost 5 bases and 0 bases, in that order; junction bases with no gene match: 10. The germline gives CDR1 MDHEN, CDR2 SYDVKM. The CDR3 runs to 16 residues. Here the CDR3 reads CASSLGGVPVSYEQYF. The CDR3 coding sequence is TGTGCCAGCAGTCTGGGAGGGGTCCCTGTCTCCTACGAGCAGTACTTC.

This rearrangement joins TRBV11-2 to TRBJ2-3; D gene uncertain. This CDR3 contains 18 residues. CDR1 and CDR2 from the germline V gene are SGHAT and FQNNGV. V gave up 2 bases and J gave up 0 bases, with 18 bases separating them. CDR3 DNA: TGTGCCAGCAGCTTATCGGGCCCGGTTCCCACTAGCACAGATACGCAGTATTTT. This codes for CASSLSGPVPTSTDTQYF.

This clone was seen once. The V call is TRBV15, the J call TRBJ2-1, with TRBD1 identical over 9 bases. This CDR3 region has 15 residues. Trimming cost V 4 bases and J 10 bases; bases outside gene matches: 11. Looked up from germline, CDR1 is LNHNV and CDR2 is YYDKDF (reference sequence). The DNA of the CDR3 is TGTGCCACCAGCACGGTCCCGGGACAGGGCTGGGAGCAGTTCTTC. It codes for CATSTVPGQGWEQFF.

CDR3 residues: CASSLGGLFSGNTIYF. The CDR3 nucleotides are TGCGCCAGCAGCTTGGGGGGACTGTTCTCTGGAAACACCATATATTTT. The J gene is TRBJ1-3, the V gene TRBV5-1, with D possibly TRBD1 on 5 matching bases. The CDR3 contains 16 residues. Germline CDR1 reads SGHRS; CDR2 reads YFSETQ. V lost 0 bases to trimming and J lost 0 bases, with 10 bases between them.

Points on this clone: Compared with germline, one end of the junction differs, possibly owing to a read error. This chain connects TRBV28 to TRBJ2-3; 7 bases line up with TRBD1. Germline CDR1 MDHEN, CDR2 SYDVKM. CDR3 length equals 12 residues. The CDR3 protein is CASSLGTARLGF. The DNA of the CDR3 is TGTGCCAGCAGTTTGGGGACAGCGAGATTGGGTTTT.

V gene TRBV5-5 combines with J gene TRBJ1-5; no reliable D call. CDR1 is SGHKS, CDR2 YYEKEE, per germline (reference sequence). V was trimmed by 9 bases and J by 6 bases, leaving 4 bases between them. This CDR3 has 9 residues. CDR3 in amino acids: CATLQPQHF. The DNA of the CDR3 is TGTGCCACCCTTCAGCCCCAGCATTTT.

This clone was seen only once. The same CDR3 can be traced to other DNA sequences in this sample. V gene TRBV7-2 combines with J gene TRBJ2-5; possible D gene TRBD1, 6 bases. Germline CDR1 is SGHTA and CDR2 is FQGNSA. Trimming removed 4 bases from V and 2 bases from J, with 11 bases in between. CDR3 size: 14 residues. CDR3 sequence: CASSSTGLQETQYF. The CDR3 DNA reads as TGTGCCAGCAGCTCTACAGGGTTACAAGAGACCCAGTACTTC.

This sequence joins TRBV7-2 and TRBJ2-2; 7 bases align to TRBD2. There are 14 residues in the CDR3. The V gene's germline CDR1 is SGHTA and CDR2 FQGNSA. V lost 5 bases, J lost 7 bases, and 7 bases stayed unmatched. This chain's CDR3 is CASSLSGGYGELFF. CDR3 bases: TGTGCCAGCAGCCTTTCCGGGGGGTACGGGGAGCTGTTTTTT.